Only one count was recorded for the clone carrying this T cell receptor (beta chain). Its target is unknown. None of the included patients had other autoimmune diseases, uncontrolled infections, pregnancy or lactation, as these led to exclusion. There are 14 residues in the CDR3. Deletions cut 8 bases from V and 5 bases from J, with 18 bases between. This sample stems from a study of Graves' ophthalmopathy and Graves' hyperthyroidism. RNA transcripts provided the template for amplifying TCR beta CDR3 regions. HTBI primers served in a first-round RT-PCR, which a second-round multiplex PCR followed. TCRdb passed the multiplex PCR reads through MiXCR, listing each CDR3 protein once. The sample lists about 220,000 distinct CDR3 sequences, 20% to 25% occurring once. Points from the study as a whole: Both an approximately 70% sensitivity and a roughly 72% specificity characterized the model's predictions of ophthalmopathy progression.

The sequenced sample consisted of peripheral blood. The receptor comes from a woman aged 50 to 65 with Graves' ophthalmopathy. The chain couples TRBV12-3 or TRBV12-4 to TRBJ2-5; D assignment may be TRBD1 or TRBD2 (5 bases each). CDR3 sequence (DNA): TGTGCCAGCCGTGTTGGGGGTAGAAGGGAGACCCAGTACTTC. Amino acid sequence: CASRVGGRRETQYF.